This TCR beta chain stems from a study of blood T cell repertoires in COVID-19 (dated by TCRdb to 2018 to 2020). In the study overall: Samples covering the acute and convalescent phases of COVID-19 were provided by collaborators in the United States, Italy and Spain. A freely available public database, intended as a resource for researchers studying the immune response to SARS-CoV-2, is where the repertoires were released. Samples were obtained from the ongoing ImmuneRACE study (first 160 participants) and from 1,200 or so subjects provided by 6 global collaborators. The dataset comprised deeply sampled blood TCRbeta repertoires from subjects exposed to, actively infected with, or recovered from COVID-19. Nearly every sample came with metadata listing a de-identified subject ID, COVID-19 status, age in years and sex. The prospective study material was composed of cDNA or gDNA derived from T cells, B-cell-depleted T cells, or PBMCs. Where HLA class I and class II types were available, the types were taken from metadata supplied by the sample provider, not from assay-based typing.

Trimming takes 6 bases off V and 4 bases off J; junction bases not matched to a gene: 4. Including cysteine and phenylalanine, the CDR3 has 13 amino acids. Of all the DNA, just the CDR3 is kept, 39 bases in frame from base 1. The immunoSEQ Assay, a bias-controlled multiplex PCR, was used to amplify TCRbeta CDR3 regions from genomic DNA. The study's own analysis went as follows. The number of nucleated cells in each sample was estimated by amplification of reference gene primers within the assay. To quantify the absolute abundance of each unique TCRbeta CDR3 rearrangement, sequence reads were collapsed and filtered. For each sample, productive Simpson clonality was calculated as the square root of Simpson's diversity index across productive rearrangements. The source is immuneACCESS, and TCRdb retained only in-frame sequences with V and J called. Part of the clones is not carried over; for the studies checked, unresolved V genes explain less than half of this, and the remainder is unexplained. Clonal size and the V and J genes are those of that table, whereas D and trimming came from the DNA. The sample data list about 120,000 clones, and almost 90% of these were observed just once. Under 4.5% of the sample goes to the ten largest clones.

In Seattle, one collaborating source enrolled patients while the infection was active and tracked those patients longitudinally over the course of disease. The collaborating institutions used their own protocols to collect whole blood in K2EDTA tubes. Collaborator samples were shipped for TCRbeta analysis as frozen whole blood, isolated PBMCs, or DNA extracted from either sample type. On the study overall, not on this receptor specifically: The quantity of clinical and demographic metadata differed by source and by participant and was supplied without curation.

In this sample, this clone turned up a few times. There is no known antigen for this receptor. No base-level quality is on record; no much larger clone is a single base apart. The TCR originated in a woman aged 60-70 years with COVID-19, enrolled during active disease. The chain links TRBV12-3 or TRBV12-4 with TRBJ1-1; 8 middle bases align to TRBD1. Sequencing used peripheral blood. The CDR3 region: CASREQGGTEAFF. The sequence in DNA is TGTGCCAGCAGGGAACAGGGGGGCACTGAAGCTTTCTTT.